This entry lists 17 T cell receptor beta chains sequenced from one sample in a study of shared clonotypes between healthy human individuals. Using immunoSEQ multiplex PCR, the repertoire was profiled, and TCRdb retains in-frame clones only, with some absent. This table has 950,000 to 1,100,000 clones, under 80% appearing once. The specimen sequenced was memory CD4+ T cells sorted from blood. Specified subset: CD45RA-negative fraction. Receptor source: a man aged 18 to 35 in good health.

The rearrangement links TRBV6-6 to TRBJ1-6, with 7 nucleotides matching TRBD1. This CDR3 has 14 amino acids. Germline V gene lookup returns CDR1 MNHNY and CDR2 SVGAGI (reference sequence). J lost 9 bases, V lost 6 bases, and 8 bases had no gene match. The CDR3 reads CASSYDRVGSPLHF. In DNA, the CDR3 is TGTGCCAGCAGCTACGACAGGGTCGGTTCACCCCTCCACTTT.

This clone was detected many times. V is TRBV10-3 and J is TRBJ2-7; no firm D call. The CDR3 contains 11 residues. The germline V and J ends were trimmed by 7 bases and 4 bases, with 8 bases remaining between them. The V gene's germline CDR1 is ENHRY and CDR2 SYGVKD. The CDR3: CAIMQSYEQYF. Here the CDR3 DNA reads TGTGCCATCATGCAGAGTTACGAGCAGTACTTC.

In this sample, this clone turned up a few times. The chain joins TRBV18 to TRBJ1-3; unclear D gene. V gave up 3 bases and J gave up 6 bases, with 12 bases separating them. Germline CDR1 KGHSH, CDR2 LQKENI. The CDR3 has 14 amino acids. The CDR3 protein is CASSPFEGENTIYF. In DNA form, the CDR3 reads TGTGCCAGCTCACCGTTTGAGGGCGAAAACACCATATATTTT.

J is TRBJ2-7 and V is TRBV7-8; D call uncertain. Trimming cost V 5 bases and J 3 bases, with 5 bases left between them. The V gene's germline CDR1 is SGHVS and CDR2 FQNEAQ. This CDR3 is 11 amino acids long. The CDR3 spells CASSPIYEQYF. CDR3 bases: TGTGCCAGCAGCCCAATCTACGAGCAGTACTTC. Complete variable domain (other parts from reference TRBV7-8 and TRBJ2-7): GAGVSQSPRYKVAKRGQDVALRCDPISGHVSLFWYQQALGQGPEFLTYFQNEAQLDKSGLPSDRFFAERPEGSVSTLKIQRTQQEDSAVYLCASSPIYEQYFGPGTRLTVT.

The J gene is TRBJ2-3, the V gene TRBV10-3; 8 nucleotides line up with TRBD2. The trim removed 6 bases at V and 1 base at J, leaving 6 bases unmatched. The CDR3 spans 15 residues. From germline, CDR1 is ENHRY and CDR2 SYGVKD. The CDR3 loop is CAISRGGGGTDTQYF. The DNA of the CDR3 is TGTGCCATCAGCCGGGGGGGAGGGGGCACAGATACGCAGTATTTT.

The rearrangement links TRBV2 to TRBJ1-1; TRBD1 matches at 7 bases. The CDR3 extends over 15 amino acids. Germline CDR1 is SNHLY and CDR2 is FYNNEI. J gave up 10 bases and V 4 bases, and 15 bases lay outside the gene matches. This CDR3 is CASSVNRGSASGAFF. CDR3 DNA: TGTGCCAGCAGTGTAAACAGGGGAAGTGCGTCAGGAGCTTTCTTT.

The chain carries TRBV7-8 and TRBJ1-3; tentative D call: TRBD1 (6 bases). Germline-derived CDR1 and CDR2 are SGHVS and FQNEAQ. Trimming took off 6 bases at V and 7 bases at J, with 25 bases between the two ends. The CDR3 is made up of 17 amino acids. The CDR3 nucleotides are TGTGCCAGCAGTAACGGTGGGGGGACAAGATCCGACAACACCATATATTTT. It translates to CASSNGGGTRSDNTIYF.

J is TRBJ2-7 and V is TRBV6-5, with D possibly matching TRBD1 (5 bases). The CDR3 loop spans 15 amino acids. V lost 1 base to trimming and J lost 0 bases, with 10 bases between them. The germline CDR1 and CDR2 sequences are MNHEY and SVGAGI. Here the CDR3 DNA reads TGTGCCAGCAGTTACTTGGCGCAGGGCTCCTACGAGCAGTACTTC. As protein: CASSYLAQGSYEQYF.

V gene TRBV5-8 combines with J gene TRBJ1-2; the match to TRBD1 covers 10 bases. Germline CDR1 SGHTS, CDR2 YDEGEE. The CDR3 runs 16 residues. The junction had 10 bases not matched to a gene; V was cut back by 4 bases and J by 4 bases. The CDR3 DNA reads TGTGCCAGCAGCCCCGGGACAGGGGTGAGGATCTATGGCTACACCTTC. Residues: CASSPGTGVRIYGYTF. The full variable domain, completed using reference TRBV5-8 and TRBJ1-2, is EAGVTQSPTHLIKTRGQQATLRCSPISGHTSVYWYQQALGLGLQFLLWYDEGEERNRGNFPPRFSGRQFPNYSSELNVNALELEDSALYLCASSPGTGVRIYGYTFGSGTRLTVV.

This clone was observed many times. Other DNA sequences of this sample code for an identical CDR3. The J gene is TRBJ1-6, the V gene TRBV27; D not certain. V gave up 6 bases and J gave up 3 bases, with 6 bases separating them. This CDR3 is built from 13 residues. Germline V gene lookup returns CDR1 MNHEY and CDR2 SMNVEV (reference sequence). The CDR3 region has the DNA TGTGCCAGCAGCCAGGACTATAATTCACCCCTCCACTTT. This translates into CASSQDYNSPLHF.

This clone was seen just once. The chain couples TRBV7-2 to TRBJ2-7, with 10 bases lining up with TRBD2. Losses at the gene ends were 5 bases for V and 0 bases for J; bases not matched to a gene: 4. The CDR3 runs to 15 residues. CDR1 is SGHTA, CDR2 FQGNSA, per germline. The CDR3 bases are TGTGCCAGCAGCCTGGGACTAGCGTTCTCCTACGAGCAGTACTTC. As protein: CASSLGLAFSYEQYF.

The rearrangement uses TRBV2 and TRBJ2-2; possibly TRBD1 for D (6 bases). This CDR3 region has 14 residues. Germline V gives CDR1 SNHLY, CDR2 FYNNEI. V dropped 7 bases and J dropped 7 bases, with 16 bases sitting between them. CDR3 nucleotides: TGTGCCAGCACCACGTTACAGGGAATCGGGGAGCTGTTTTTT. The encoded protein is CASTTLQGIGELFF.

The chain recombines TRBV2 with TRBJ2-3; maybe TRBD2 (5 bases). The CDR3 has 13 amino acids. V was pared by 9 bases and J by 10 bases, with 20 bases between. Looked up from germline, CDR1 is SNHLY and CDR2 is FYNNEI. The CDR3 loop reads CASEKTNTGAQYF. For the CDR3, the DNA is TGTGCCAGTGAAAAGACTAACACGGGTGCGCAGTATTTT.

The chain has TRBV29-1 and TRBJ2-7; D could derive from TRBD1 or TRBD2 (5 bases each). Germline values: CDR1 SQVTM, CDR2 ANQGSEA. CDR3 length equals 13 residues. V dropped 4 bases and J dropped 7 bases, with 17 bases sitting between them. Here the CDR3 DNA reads TGCAGCGTTGTTCCGGCCAGGGACCGGGAGCAGTACTTC. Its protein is CSVVPARDREQYF.

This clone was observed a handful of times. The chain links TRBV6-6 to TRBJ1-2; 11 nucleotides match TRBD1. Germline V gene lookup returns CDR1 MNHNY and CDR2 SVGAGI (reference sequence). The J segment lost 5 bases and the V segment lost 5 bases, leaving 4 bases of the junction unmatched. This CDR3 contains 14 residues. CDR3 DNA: TGTGCCAGCAGTCGGACAGGGGGCGTATATGGCTACACCTTC. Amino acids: CASSRTGGVYGYTF.

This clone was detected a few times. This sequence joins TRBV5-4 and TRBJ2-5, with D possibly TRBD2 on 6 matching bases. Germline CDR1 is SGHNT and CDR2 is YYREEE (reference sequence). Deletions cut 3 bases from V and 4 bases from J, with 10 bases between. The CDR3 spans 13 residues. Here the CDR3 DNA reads TGTGCCAGCAGCTCTGGACTATCAGAGACCCAGTACTTC. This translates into CASSSGLSETQYF. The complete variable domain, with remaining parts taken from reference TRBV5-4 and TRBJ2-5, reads ETGVTQSPTHLIKTRGQQVTLRCSSQSGHNTVSWYQQALGQGPQFIFQYYREEENGRGNFPPRFSGLQFPNYSSELNVNALELDDSALYLCASSSGLSETQYFGPGTRLLVL.

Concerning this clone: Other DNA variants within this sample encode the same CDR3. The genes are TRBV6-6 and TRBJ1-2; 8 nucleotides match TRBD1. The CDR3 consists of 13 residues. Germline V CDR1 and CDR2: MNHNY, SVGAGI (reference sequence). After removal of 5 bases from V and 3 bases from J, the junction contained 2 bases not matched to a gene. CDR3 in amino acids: CASSPTGDYGYTF. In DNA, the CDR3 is TGTGCCAGCAGTCCGACAGGGGACTATGGCTACACCTTC.